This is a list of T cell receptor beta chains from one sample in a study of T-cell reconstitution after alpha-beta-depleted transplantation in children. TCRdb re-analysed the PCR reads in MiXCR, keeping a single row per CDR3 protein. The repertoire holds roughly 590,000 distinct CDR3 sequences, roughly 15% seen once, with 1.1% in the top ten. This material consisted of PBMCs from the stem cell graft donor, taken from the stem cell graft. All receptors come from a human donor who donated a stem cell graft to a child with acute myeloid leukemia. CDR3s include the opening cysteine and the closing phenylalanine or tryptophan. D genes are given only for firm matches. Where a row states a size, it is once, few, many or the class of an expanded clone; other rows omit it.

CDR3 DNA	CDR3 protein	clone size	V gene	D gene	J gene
TGCAGCGTCGTGACAGGGATTAGTGGCTACACCTTC	CSVVTGISGYTF	many	TRBV29-1	TRBD1	TRBJ1-2
TGTGCCTGGAGTGTAGGGCAGATCCACGAGCAGTACTTC	CAWSVGQIHEQYF	many	TRBV30	-	TRBJ2-7
TGTGCCAGCAGCTTACAGTCGAGTAGGGGATCGTACGAGCAGTACTTC	CASSLQSSRGSYEQYF	many	TRBV7-2	-	TRBJ2-7
TGCAGCGTTGAAGGGACAGGGGGCCGTGTCACCGGGGAGCTGTTTTTT	CSVEGTGGRVTGELFF	many	TRBV29-1	TRBD1	TRBJ2-2
TGCAGTGCTAGAGGACTCGGCACACTGAACACAGATACGCAGTATTTT	CSARGLGTLNTDTQYF	few	TRBV20-1	-	TRBJ2-3
TGCAGTGCTAGGGACCCCTACAAAGCTGGGGCCAACGTCCTGACTTTC	CSARDPYKAGANVLTF	many	TRBV20-1	-	TRBJ2-6
TGTGCCAGCAGCCCTTCGGGACAGGGGGAGCAGTTCTTC	CASSPSGQGEQFF	few	TRBV3-1	TRBD1	TRBJ2-1
TGTGCCAGCAGCAATCCCCGGGGGCGAAAGGGCAATGAGCAGTTCTTC	CASSNPRGRKGNEQFF	-	TRBV7-2	-	TRBJ2-1
TGCAGTGCTTCCTGGAGTAATGAGCAGTTCTTC	CSASWSNEQFF	many	TRBV20-1	-	TRBJ2-1
TGTGCCATCAGTGTTCGACAGGGCCAAGAGACCCAGTACTTC	CAISVRQGQETQYF	many	TRBV10-3	TRBD1	TRBJ2-5
TGTGCCAGCAGCCCCAAACCCAGGGGCGGAGAGACCCAGTACTTC	CASSPKPRGGETQYF	many	TRBV7-6	-	TRBJ2-5
TGCGCCAGCAGCTGGCCTGCCGAGGAGCAGTACTTC	CASSWPAEEQYF	-	TRBV5-1	-	TRBJ2-7
TGTGCCAGCAGCCGGACTAGCGGGGGCCCCTTTGCGCAGTATTTT	CASSRTSGGPFAQYF	few	TRBV9	TRBD2	TRBJ2-3
TGTGCCAGCAGATCATCCGGGACAGGAGGCGACAAGGCGACCCAGTACTTC	CASRSSGTGGDKATQYF	many	TRBV6-1	TRBD1	TRBJ2-5
TGTGCCAGTAGTATCAACAGGGTCGATTCACCCCTCCACTTT	CASSINRVDSPLHF	-	TRBV19	-	TRBJ1-6
TGTGCCAGCCGAAGGACAGGGGGGAACACCGGGGAGCTGTTTTTT	CASRRTGGNTGELFF	few	TRBV28	TRBD1	TRBJ2-2
TGTGCCAGCAGTTTGACTAGCCGTATCACAGATACGCAGTATTTT	CASSLTSRITDTQYF	few	TRBV12-3/TRBV12-4	TRBD2	TRBJ2-3
TGTGCCAGCAGCCTCAGCCGACAGGTACCCTCTGGAAACACCATATATTTT	CASSLSRQVPSGNTIYF	many	TRBV7-9	-	TRBJ1-3
TGTGCCAGCAGCTCCCAGGGAAATGGCTACACCTTC	CASSSQGNGYTF	many	TRBV9	-	TRBJ1-2
TGTGCCAGCAGCCCACGTGTCGGACAGAACTATGGCTACACCTTC	CASSPRVGQNYGYTF	many	TRBV6-2/TRBV6-3	-	TRBJ1-2
TGTGCCAGCAGCTTAGGGGGGTTAGACGTTGAAAAACTGTTTTTT	CASSLGGLDVEKLFF	-	TRBV7-2	-	TRBJ1-4